This entry lists 5 T cell receptor beta chains sequenced from one sample in a study of Ad26.COV2.S vaccination and SARS-CoV-2 variants. Treatment defined: over 15 received Ad26.COV2.S at low or high dose, single or two shots; five or six received placebo; per-sample allocation not given. At day 63 after the first vaccine or placebo injection, samples were drawn. Generated by immunoSEQ multiplex PCR, the TCRdb table keeps only in-frame clones and is missing some. The table shows about 370,000 clones, with roughly 90% occurring only once. Material: peripheral blood, obtained in a trial of Ad26.COV2.S vaccine versus placebo. These TCRs come from a person between 18 and 59 years old who received the Ad26.COV2.S COVID-19 vaccine or a placebo.

The rearrangement links TRBV15 to TRBJ2-3; 15 bases are shared with TRBD2. The CDR3 covers 19 residues. The germline CDR1 and CDR2 sequences are LNHNV and YYDKDF (reference sequence). V lost 0 bases, J lost 4 bases, and 8 bases stayed unmatched. The CDR3 DNA is TGTGCCACCAGCAGAGATTTCGGACTAGCGGGAGGGGGTGCAGATACGCAGTATTTT. Translation: CATSRDFGLAGGGADTQYF.

The CDR3 DNA follows: TGTGCCAGCAGCTTGGCAGGCCAAACTACCTCCTACAATGAGCAGTTCTTC. This sequence encodes CASSLAGQTTSYNEQFF. V gene TRBV5-4 combines with J gene TRBJ2-1; D is ambiguous. This CDR3 is 17 amino acids long. Germline CDR1 is SGHNT and CDR2 is YYREEE (reference sequence). V was clipped by 0 bases and J by 0 bases, with 13 bases between them. The full variable domain, with the rest looked up from reference TRBV5-4 and TRBJ2-1, is ETGVTQSPTHLIKTRGQQVTLRCSSQSGHNTVSWYQQALGQGPQFIFQYYREEENGRGNFPPRFSGLQFPNYSSELNVNALELDDSALYLCASSLAGQTTSYNEQFFGPGTRLTVL.

The chain combines TRBV5-1 with TRBJ2-3; either TRBD1 or TRBD2 may supply D (5 bases each). V was pared by 3 bases and J by 4 bases, with 15 bases between. Germline CDR1 SGHRS, CDR2 YFSETQ. This CDR3 has 15 residues. The CDR3 bases are TGCGCCAGCAGCTCCGGGACCCTAGGAGCAGATACGCAGTATTTT. It yields the protein CASSSGTLGADTQYF.

The chain joins TRBV7-8 to TRBJ2-7; tentative D call: TRBD2 (6 bases). CDR1 is SGHVS and CDR2 is FQNEAQ in the germline V gene. This CDR3 is 15 amino acids long. V dropped 5 bases and J dropped 0 bases, with 14 bases sitting between them. CDR3 DNA: TGTGCCAGCAGCACTGGGACTGCTGCCTCCTACGAGCAGTACTTC. Protein product: CASSTGTAASYEQYF.

The rearrangement links TRBV6-6 to TRBJ1-6; the D gene is possibly TRBD1 (6 bases). CDR1 and CDR2 (germline): MNHNY, SVGAGI (reference sequence). The CDR3 covers 13 residues. Trimming took 5 bases from V and 10 from J, leaving 12 bases between them. The CDR3 sequence: CASSQAGVSPLHF. CDR3 nucleotides: TGTGCCAGCAGTCAGGCAGGGGTATCACCCCTCCACTTT.